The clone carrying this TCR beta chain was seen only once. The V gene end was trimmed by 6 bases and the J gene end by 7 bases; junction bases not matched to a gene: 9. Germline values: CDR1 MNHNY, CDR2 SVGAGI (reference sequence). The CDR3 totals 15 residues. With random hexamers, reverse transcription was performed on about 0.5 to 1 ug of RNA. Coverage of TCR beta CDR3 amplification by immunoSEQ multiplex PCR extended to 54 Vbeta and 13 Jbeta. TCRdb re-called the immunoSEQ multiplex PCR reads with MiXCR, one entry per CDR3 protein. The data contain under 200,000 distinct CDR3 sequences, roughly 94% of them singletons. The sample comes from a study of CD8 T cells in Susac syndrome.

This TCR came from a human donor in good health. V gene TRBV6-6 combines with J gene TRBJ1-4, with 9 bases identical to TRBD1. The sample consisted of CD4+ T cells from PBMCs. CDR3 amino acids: CASRTLQGAGEKLFF. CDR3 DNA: TGTGCCAGCAGAACCCTACAGGGGGCAGGTGAAAAACTGTTTTTT.